These 3 T cell receptor beta chains were all obtained from the same sample, sequenced in a study of OX40 agonist ivuxolimab in advanced cancers. This table comes from immunoSEQ multiplex PCR, and its TCRdb copy is limited to in-frame clones, with some not included. The sample includes around 20,000 clones, 65% to 90% seen only once; the top ten take around 16%. This sample comprised CD4+ or CD8+ T cells sorted from blood, obtained in a trial of the OX40 agonist ivuxolimab. The receptors here all came from an adult with an advanced solid tumor such as melanoma, head and neck, liver or kidney cancer.

The J gene is TRBJ2-7, the V gene TRBV5-1, with a tentative D call TRBD1 (6 bases). From germline, CDR1 is SGHRS and CDR2 YFSETQ. The CDR3 totals 14 residues. The germline V and J ends were trimmed by 3 bases and 2 bases, with 12 bases remaining between them. CDR3 in DNA: TGCGCCAGCAGCTCGACAGGTAGCACCTACGAGCAGTACTTC. This codes for CASSSTGSTYEQYF.

The chain carries TRBV4-1 and TRBJ2-5, with D possibly matching TRBD2 (5 bases). The V end lost 1 base, the J end lost 4 bases, and 13 bases lay between the germline ends. This CDR3 is 15 amino acids long. Looked up from germline, CDR1 is MGHRA and CDR2 is YSYEKL. CDR3 in DNA: TGCGCCAGCAGCCAAGGCGAGGGTCGGGGAGAGACCCAGTACTTC. Encoded protein: CASSQGEGRGETQYF.

This clone has a single count. V and J are TRBV5-1 and TRBJ1-1; D gene uncertain. Germline loops: CDR1 SGHRS, CDR2 YFSETQ. V was pared by 1 base and J by 1 base, with 11 bases between. The CDR3 extends over 15 amino acids. In nucleotides, the CDR3 is TGCGCCAGCAGCTTGATGGGTTTCGGGAACACTGAAGCTTTCTTT. Protein sequence: CASSLMGFGNTEAFF.